The T cell receptor (beta chain) described here comes from a study of Graves' ophthalmopathy and Graves' hyperthyroidism. Study-level points and caveats: In blood, most expanded thyroid clonotypes above 0.001 frequency were also detected.

In the case of this clonotype: What it binds is not known.

Transcripts of RNA were the source for amplifying TCR beta CDR3 regions. Investigators did first-round RT-PCR with HTBI primers, then second-round multiplex PCR. MiXCR, run by TCRdb on the multiplex PCR reads, gives a single entry per CDR3 protein. Here the sample spans some 750,000 distinct CDR3 sequences, 40% being singletons. The germline CDR1 and CDR2 sequences are MGHDK and SYGVNS. V was shortened by 7 bases and J by 0 bases, with 10 bases between the two germline ends. The CDR3 has 15 residues. J is TRBJ2-6 and V is TRBV25-1; D is ambiguous. The sequencing input was peripheral blood. The TCR sequence derives from an adult man with Graves' ophthalmopathy. As DNA, the CDR3 is TGTGCCAGCACATCTACAGACTCTGGGGCCAACGTCCTGACTTTC. As protein: CASTSTDSGANVLTF.